One sample yielded the 19 T cell receptor beta chains listed below, sequenced in a study of blood T cell repertoires in COVID-19. The data were produced by immunoSEQ multiplex PCR, yet TCRdb's version contains in-frame clones alone and is incomplete. In the table there are under 150,000 clones, about four fifths of which are singletons. The sequencing input was peripheral blood. The receptors here all came from a woman aged 60-75 years with active or convalescent COVID-19.

The chain employs TRBV21-1 and TRBJ1-2; the table's D call TRBD1 went unverified against the DNA. TRBV21-1 is a known pseudogene. This CDR3 region has 18 residues. CDR3 sequence (DNA): TGTGCCAGCAGCACCCGACGTCCCGGGACAGGGAAATTCTATGGCTACACCTTC. As protein: CASSTRRPGTGKFYGYTF.

The V gene is TRBV9, the J gene TRBJ2-1; 7 bases align to TRBD2. V was pared by 1 base and J by 0 bases, with 1 base of the junction left unmatched. Germline-derived CDR1 and CDR2 are SGDLS and YYNGEE. This CDR3 is 15 amino acids long. The DNA of the CDR3 is TGTGCCAGCAGCGTACGCGGGAGCTCCTACAATGAGCAGTTCTTC. The encoded protein is CASSVRGSSYNEQFF.

The CDR3 loop is CSVGQGERAFF. In nucleotides, the CDR3 is TGCAGCGTTGGACAGGGAGAGAGAGCTTTCTTT. This chain uses TRBV29-1 with TRBJ1-1; 7 bases agree with TRBD1. Trimming at V came to 4 bases and at J to 10 bases, leaving 6 bases not matched to a gene. The CDR3 sequence is 11 residues long. The V gene's germline CDR1 is SQVTM and CDR2 ANQGSEA. The whole variable domain, filled in from reference TRBV29-1 and TRBJ1-1, reads SAVISQKPSRDICQRGTSLTIQCQVDSQVTMMFWYRQQPGQSLTLIATANQGSEATYESGFVIDKFPISRPNLTFSTLTVSNMSPEDSSIYLCSVGQGERAFFGQGTRLTVV.

This clone occurred a few times. The V and J genes are TRBV6-5 and TRBJ2-7; 8 bases are a match to TRBD1. V dropped 5 bases and J dropped 7; count of bases not matched to a gene: 10. CDR1 is MNHEY and CDR2 is SVGAGI in the germline V gene. This CDR3 comprises 14 residues. The CDR3 sequence: CASSLSWTGKEQYV. CDR3 DNA sequence: TGTGCCAGCAGTCTCTCCTGGACAGGGAAGGAGCAGTACGTC.

The V gene is TRBV28, the J gene TRBJ1-5; no firm D call. Germline V gives CDR1 MDHEN, CDR2 SYDVKM. V gave up 9 bases and J gave up 5 bases, with 17 bases separating them. This CDR3 comprises 14 residues. The CDR3, as DNA: TGTGCCAGTCTCCCCCCCCGGTTGCATCAGCCCCAGCATTTT. As protein: CASLPPRLHQPQHF.

This clone has a handful of counts. The chain combines TRBV28 with TRBJ1-2, with D possibly matching TRBD1 (5 bases). The germline V and J ends were trimmed by 8 bases and 2 bases, with 15 bases remaining between them. The CDR3 has 14 residues. CDR1 and CDR2 (germline): MDHEN, SYDVKM. CDR3: CASFPGRGNYGYTF. Here the CDR3 DNA reads TGTGCCAGCTTCCCCGGGCGGGGGAACTATGGCTACACCTTC.

V is TRBV7-2 and J is TRBJ1-5; D is unresolved. In germline, CDR1 is SGHTA, CDR2 FQGNSA. Trimming removed 2 bases at V and 4 bases at J, with 9 bases between. The CDR3 runs to 14 residues. The DNA of the CDR3 is TGTGCCAGCAGCTTACGTCGAGGGAATCAGCCCCAGCATTTT. Encoded protein: CASSLRRGNQPQHF.

The chain employs TRBV7-9 and TRBJ1-4, with 7 bases lining up with TRBD1. J gave up 6 bases and V 4 bases, and 5 bases lay outside the gene matches. This CDR3 spans 14 amino acids. CDR1 and CDR2 (germline): SEHNR, FQNEAQ (reference sequence). The CDR3 DNA sequence: TGTGCCAGCAGCTCGACAGGGATGGATGAAAAACTGTTTTTT. Protein sequence: CASSSTGMDEKLFF.

This clone was picked up one time. The gene calls are TRBV5-1 and TRBJ2-3, with 13 bases aligning to TRBD2. The CDR3 has 16 amino acids. J lost 4 bases, V lost 4 bases, and 6 bases had no gene match. CDR1 is SGHRS, CDR2 YFSETQ, per germline. CDR3 nucleotide sequence: TGCGCCAGCAGCCACGGACTAGCGGGAGCCGCAGATACGCAGTATTTT. Its protein is CASSHGLAGAADTQYF.

This clone was recorded once. This chain links TRBV23-1 with TRBJ2-7; 11 bases match TRBD2. TRBV23-1 is an open reading frame whose function is uncertain. The length of the CDR3 is 17 residues. The J segment lost 2 bases and the V segment lost 4 bases, leaving 10 bases of the junction unmatched. CDR3 sequence: CASSRGSGRVETYEQYF. In nucleotides, the CDR3 is TGCGCCAGCAGTCGGGGTAGCGGGAGGGTCGAAACCTACGAGCAGTACTTC.

The CDR3 DNA is TGTGCCAGCAGCCAAGATCTTGGGGGGGCCCGGGACTATGGCTACACCTTC. As protein: CASSQDLGGARDYGYTF. The J gene is TRBJ1-2, the V gene TRBV4-2, with D tentatively TRBD1 (6 bases). This CDR3 spans 17 amino acids. Looked up from germline, CDR1 is LGHNA and CDR2 is YNFKEQ. V was clipped by 0 bases and J by 3 bases, with 17 bases between them.

The chain has TRBV18 and TRBJ2-7, with 8 nucleotides matching TRBD2. CDR3 length: 15 amino acids. V gave up 0 bases and J gave up 2 bases; unmatched junction bases: 3. Per germline, CDR1 KGHSH and CDR2 LQKENI. CDR3 in DNA: TGTGCCAGCTCACCACCCCTAGCGGGTGCCTACGAGCAGTACTTC. Its translation is CASSPPLAGAYEQYF.

This clone was detected only once. This chain joins TRBV27 and TRBJ1-2, with D possibly matching TRBD1 (6 bases). The CDR3 loop spans 12 amino acids. CDR1 and CDR2 from the germline V gene are MNHEY and SMNVEV (reference sequence). V was pared by 8 bases and J by 4 bases, with 11 bases between. CDR3 residues: CASVDRTYGYTF. CDR3 bases: TGTGCCAGCGTGGACAGAACCTATGGCTACACCTTC.

The rearrangement links TRBV28 to TRBJ2-7; D gene unclear. The CDR3 is 12 amino acids. V lost 4 bases to trimming and J lost 4 bases, with 8 bases between them. Germline CDR1 is MDHEN and CDR2 is SYDVKM. In nucleotides, the CDR3 is TGTGCCAGCAGTTCCGAGAGATACGAGCAGTACGTC. Translating gives CASSSERYEQYV.

The chain uses TRBV5-6 and TRBJ2-1; perhaps TRBD2 as D (6 bases). The germline V and J ends were trimmed by 6 bases and 9 bases, with 16 bases remaining between them. The germline V gene encodes CDR1 SGHDT and CDR2 YYEEEE. The CDR3 length is 13 residues. The CDR3 DNA follows: TGTGCCAGCACTTCGGGGGTAAGTGCTGAGCAGTTCTTC. Amino acid sequence: CASTSGVSAEQFF.

The CDR3 loop is CASSLALGVFLGEAFF. DNA of the CDR3: TGTGCCAGCAGCTTAGCGCTAGGCGTCTTCTTAGGTGAAGCTTTCTTT. The chain is built from TRBV7-6 and TRBJ1-1; D gene uncertain. Germline lookup yields CDR1 SGHVS and CDR2 FNYEAQ. V gave up 0 bases and J gave up 7 bases, with 18 bases separating them. CDR3 length: 16 amino acids.

The chain links TRBV7-2 to TRBJ2-5; TRBD2 might be the D (5 bases). The CDR3 is 16 amino acids. The germline V and J ends were trimmed by 7 bases and 2 bases, with 20 bases remaining between them. Germline V CDR1 and CDR2: SGHTA, FQGNSA. Here the CDR3 reads CASTHGVVAEQETQYF. CDR3 nucleotides: TGTGCCAGCACACACGGGGTCGTGGCGGAACAAGAGACCCAGTACTTC.

The V gene is TRBV9, the J gene TRBJ1-3; D remains unclear. The CDR3 length is 15 residues. Germline-derived CDR1 and CDR2 are SGDLS and YYNGEE. Trimming left V 3 bases short and J 1 base short, with 11 bases between. CDR3 in DNA: TGTGCCAGCAGCGCCTCGACATTATCTGGAAACACCATATATTTT. This gives the protein CASSASTLSGNTIYF.

A few counts support this clone. The chain joins TRBV5-1 to TRBJ1-2; TRBD1 matches 7 bases. The V segment lost 4 bases and the J segment 7 bases; nucleotides outside the gene matches: 10. Germline lookup yields CDR1 SGHRS and CDR2 YFSETQ. The CDR3 is 14 amino acids. The DNA for the CDR3 is TGCGCCAGCAGCCCAGCAGAGGGGACAGTTGGCTACACCTTC. This encodes CASSPAEGTVGYTF.